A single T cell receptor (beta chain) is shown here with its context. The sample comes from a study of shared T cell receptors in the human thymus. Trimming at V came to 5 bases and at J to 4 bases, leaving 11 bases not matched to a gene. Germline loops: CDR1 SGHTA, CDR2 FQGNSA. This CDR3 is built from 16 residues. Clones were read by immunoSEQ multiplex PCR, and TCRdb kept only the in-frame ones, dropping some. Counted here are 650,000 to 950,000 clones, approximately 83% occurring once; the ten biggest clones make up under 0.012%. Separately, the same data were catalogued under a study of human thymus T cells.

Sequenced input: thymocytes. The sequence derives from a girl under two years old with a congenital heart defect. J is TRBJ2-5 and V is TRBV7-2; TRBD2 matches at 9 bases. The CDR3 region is CASSLTLAGHGETQYF. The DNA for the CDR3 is TGTGCCAGCAGCCTCACCCTAGCGGGGCACGGAGAGACCCAGTACTTC.